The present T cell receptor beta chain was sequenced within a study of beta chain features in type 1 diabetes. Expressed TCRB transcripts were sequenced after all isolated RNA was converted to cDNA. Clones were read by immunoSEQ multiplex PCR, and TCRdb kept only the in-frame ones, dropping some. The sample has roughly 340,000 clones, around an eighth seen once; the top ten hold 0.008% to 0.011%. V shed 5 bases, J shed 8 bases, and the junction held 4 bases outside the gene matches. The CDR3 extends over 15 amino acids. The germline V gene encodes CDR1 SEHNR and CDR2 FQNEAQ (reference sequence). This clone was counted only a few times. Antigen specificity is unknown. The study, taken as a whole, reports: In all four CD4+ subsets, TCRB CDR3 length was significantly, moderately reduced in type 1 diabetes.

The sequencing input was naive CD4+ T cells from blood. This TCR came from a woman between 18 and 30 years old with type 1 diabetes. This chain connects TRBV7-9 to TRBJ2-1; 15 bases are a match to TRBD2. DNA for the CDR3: TGTGCCAGCAGCGCCCGGACTAGCGGGAGGGATGAGCAGTTCTTC. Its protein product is CASSARTSGRDEQFF.